Sequencing of this T cell receptor (beta chain) was carried out in a study of blood T cell repertoires in COVID-19. The wider study: Specimens from acute and convalescent COVID-19 originated in the United States, Italy and Spain. From T cells, B-cell-depleted T cells, or PBMCs came the material, which was cDNA or gDNA.

Methods used by the authors: The authors estimated nucleated cell counts from reference gene primer amplification. The protocol was immunoSEQ multiplex PCR, while the TCRdb copy is restricted to in-frame clones and leaves out a portion. D and trimming were read from the DNA, whereas the V and J calls and clone size are those reported in that table. The sample consists of some 150,000 clones, approximately 90% of them appearing once. This clone has only one observation. V was shortened by 6 bases and J by 10 bases, with 19 bases between the two germline ends. This CDR3 is built from 15 residues. CDR1 is MNHEY, CDR2 SVGAGI, per germline.

The sequenced sample was peripheral blood. V usage is TRBV6-5 and J usage is TRBJ1-6; D possibly corresponds to TRBD1 (6 bases). This receptor was obtained from a woman aged 60-75 years with active or convalescent COVID-19. CDR3 sequence (DNA): TGTGCCAGCAGGGAGTCACAGGGTTCTTGGTCACCCCTCCACTTT. This translates into CASRESQGSWSPLHF.